The clone carrying this T cell receptor (beta chain) was detected once. The antigen is undetermined. These data come from a study of molecular identifiers for immune sequencing clone quantification. TCRdb reprocessed the PCR reads with MiXCR, giving one entry per CDR3 protein. In the table there are hundreds of thousands of distinct CDR3 sequences, around 25% of which are singletons. V gave up 8 bases and J gave up 2 bases, with 15 bases separating them. CDR1 and CDR2 from the germline V gene are MGHRA and YSYEKL. The CDR3 is 15 amino acids. Regarding the study as a whole: Beyond 20 RNA copies, clones held over 99% of effector molecules, compared with under 1% in naive cells.

The rearrangement joins TRBV4-1 to TRBJ2-2; a weak D match, TRBD1 (6 bases). The TCR originated in a human donor in good health. Some libraries in this study had Jurkat cell RNA spiked in. The specimen sequenced was naive CD8+ T cells from blood, with Jurkat cell RNA spiked in. Regarding subset: FACS-sorted CD8+CD4-CCR7+CD45RA+ naive T cells. CDR3 sequence reads: CASGLPGDNTGELFF. In DNA, the CDR3 is TGCGCCAGCGGCCTCCCAGGGGATAACACCGGGGAGCTGTTTTTT.